What follows describes a single TCR beta chain. Antigen specificity is unknown. Version v3.0 of the immunoSEQ assay ran at survey level. Profiled with immunoSEQ multiplex PCR; TCRdb holds only in-frame clones, not every one. The data show about 14,000 clones, 80% seen once. The sample comes from a study of long-term antiretroviral therapy in people with HIV. In the study overall: Sampling started about a decade before the 2015 immediate-ART recommendation. Study-wide results and limits: Dominant in the repertoire at all time points were clones expanded before ART. Controls had broader CDR3 length ranges than HIV repertoires did. After ART, diversity increased yet remained lower than transplant donor controls.

The V gene's germline CDR1 is MNHEY and CDR2 SVGAGI. This CDR3 is 13 amino acids long. V shed 6 bases, J shed 9 bases, and the junction held 10 bases outside the gene matches. The input for sequencing was unsorted PBMCs, taken 3.2 years before starting antiretroviral therapy. The receptor was derived from a middle-aged man with HIV. The genes are TRBV6-5 and TRBJ1-1, with TRBD1 matching 7 bases. DNA of the CDR3: TGTGCCAGCAGCTTCGCCCAGACAGGGAAAGCTTTCTTT. Encoded protein: CASSFAQTGKAFF.